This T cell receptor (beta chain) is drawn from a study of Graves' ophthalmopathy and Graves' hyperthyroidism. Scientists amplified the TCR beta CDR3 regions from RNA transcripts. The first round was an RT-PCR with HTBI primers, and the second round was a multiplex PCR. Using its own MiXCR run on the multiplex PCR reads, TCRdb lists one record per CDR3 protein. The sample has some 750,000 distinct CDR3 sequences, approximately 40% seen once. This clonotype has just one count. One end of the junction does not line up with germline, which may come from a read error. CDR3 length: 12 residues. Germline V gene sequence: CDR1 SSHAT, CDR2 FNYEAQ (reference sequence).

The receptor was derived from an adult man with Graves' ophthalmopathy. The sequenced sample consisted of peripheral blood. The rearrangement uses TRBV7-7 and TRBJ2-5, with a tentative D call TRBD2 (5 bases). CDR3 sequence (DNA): TGTGCCAGCAGCATAGCGCCAGAGACCCAGTACTTC. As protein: CASSIAPETQYF.